The following is a TCR beta chain sequence with its context. The data originate from a study of T cell responses to AZD1222 COVID-19 vaccine. CDR3 length: 14 amino acids. V lost 5 bases and J lost 11; bases outside the gene matches: 5. CDR1 SGHTA and CDR2 FQGNSA come from the germline V gene. Sequencing used immunoSEQ multiplex PCR; TCRdb keeps in-frame clones, though not all of them. The table records roughly 150,000 clones, 91% of them present only once. This specimen was peripheral blood, taken on day 0 of AZD1222 vaccination. The chain employs TRBV7-2 and TRBJ2-1; TRBD2 matches 14 bases. This receptor was obtained from an adult in good health. For the CDR3, the DNA is TGTGCCAGCAGCCTAGGGACTAGCGGGAGTCAGCAGTTCTTC. Residues: CASSLGTSGSQQFF.